This T cell receptor beta chain is drawn from a study of Graves' ophthalmopathy and Graves' hyperthyroidism. General observations from the study: The authors also found most expanded thyroid clonotypes above 0.001 frequency in blood. A model built from 13 signatures distinguished ophthalmopathy from stable hyperthyroidism with 85% to 90% sensitivity and approximately 81% specificity.

RNA transcripts served as template for amplifying TCR beta CDR3 sequences. The authors performed first-round RT-PCR with HTBI primers and then a second-round multiplex PCR. TCRdb fed the multiplex PCR reads into MiXCR, producing one record per CDR3 protein. The table records hundreds of thousands of distinct CDR3 sequences, around a fifth of them present only once. The hyperthyroidism patients had a new diagnosis of under 2 months' duration and were aged 18 to 65. Enrollment excluded any patients with other autoimmune diseases, uncontrolled infections, pregnancy or lactation. The CDR3 consists of 13 residues. V was cut by 5 bases and J by 6 bases, with 13 bases left in between. At least ten counts were recorded for this clonotype. Antigen unknown.

The sequence came from a woman aged 18 to 35 with stable Graves' hyperthyroidism. Some clones in this sample may be carry-over from other donors' samples. The sample taken for sequencing was peripheral blood. The chain employs TRBV12-3 or TRBV12-4 and TRBJ1-2; D gene unclear. CDR3 nucleotide sequence: TGTGCCAGCAGTCCTAGCGCAGTTGATGGCTACACCTTC. This gives the protein CASSPSAVDGYTF.